The clone carrying this TCR beta chain was counted many times. The data belong to a study of T cells in Graves' hyperthyroidism and ophthalmopathy. Study-level information: Peripheral blood was taken when the disease was first diagnosed, before any treatment began.

The CDR3 has 14 residues. Germline V gene lookup returns CDR1 MDHEN and CDR2 SYDVKM. V dropped 3 bases and J dropped 9 bases, with 15 bases sitting between them. TCR beta CDR3 sequences were amplified from RNA transcripts. The primer set for the first-round RT-PCR of the TCR CDR3 was HTBI. Using its own MiXCR run on the multiplex PCR reads, TCRdb lists one record per CDR3 protein. The profile shows 200,000 to 250,000 distinct CDR3 sequences, around a sixth of them singletons. What was sequenced was blood. The receptor was isolated from a woman between 45 and 60 years old with Graves' hyperthyroidism. The chain recombines TRBV28 with TRBJ2-1; either TRBD1 or TRBD2 may fit D (6 bases each). CDR3 coding DNA: TGTGCCAGCAGTTTTTTACAGGGAGGATCTGAGCAGTTCTTC. Translating it yields CASSFLQGGSEQFF.